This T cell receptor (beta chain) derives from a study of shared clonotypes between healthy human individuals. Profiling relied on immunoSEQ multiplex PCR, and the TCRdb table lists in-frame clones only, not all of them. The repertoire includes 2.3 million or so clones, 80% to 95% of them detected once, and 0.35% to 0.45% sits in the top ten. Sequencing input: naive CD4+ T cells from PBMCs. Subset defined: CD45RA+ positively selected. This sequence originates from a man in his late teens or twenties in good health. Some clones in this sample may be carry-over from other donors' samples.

CDR3 DNA sequence: TGCAGTGCGGTATTTGCAGATACGCAGTATTTT. Protein product: CSAVFADTQYF. The chain employs TRBV20-1 and TRBJ2-3, with D unclear. Germline V gene lookup returns CDR1 DFQATT and CDR2 SNEGSKA (reference sequence). This CDR3 is built from 11 residues. The V gene lost 6 bases and the J gene lost 4 bases, with 8 bases spanning the gap.